One sample yielded the 25 T cell receptor beta chains listed below, sequenced in a study of blood T cell repertoires in COVID-19. Some clones are missing from TCRdb's copy, which holds only in-frame ones; the method was immunoSEQ multiplex PCR. The repertoire includes fewer than 150,000 clones, approximately 89% of them detected once, and 25% to 35% sits in the top ten. Source material: peripheral blood. The receptors come from a human donor in a cohort sampled during active COVID-19.

The chain couples TRBV18 to TRBJ2-6; possibly TRBD1 for D (5 bases). This CDR3 comprises 18 residues. Germline CDR1 KGHSH, CDR2 LQKENI. The V and J ends lost 5 bases and 0 bases respectively, with 17 bases between them. The chain's CDR3 is CASSDRFPTDSGANVLTF. CDR3 bases: TGTGCCAGCTCAGACAGATTTCCTACCGACTCTGGGGCCAACGTCCTGACTTTC. The complete variable domain, with remaining parts taken from reference TRBV18 and TRBJ2-6, reads NAGVMQNPRHLVRRRGQEARLRCSPMKGHSHVYWYRQLPEEGLKFMVYLQKENIIDESGMPKERFSAEFPKEGPSILRIQQVVRGDSAAYFCASSDRFPTDSGANVLTFGAGSRLTVL.

The chain carries TRBV6-5 and TRBJ1-6, with 7 bases that match TRBD1. Germline values: CDR1 MNHEY, CDR2 SVGAGI. J was trimmed by 9 bases and V by 5 bases; bases with no gene match: 10. The CDR3 extends over 15 amino acids. DNA of the CDR3: TGTGCCAGCAGTCCTACAGGGGTACTAGCTTCACCCCTCCACTTT. Its translation: CASSPTGVLASPLHF.

This chain uses TRBV11-2 with TRBJ2-2, with 10 bases matching TRBD2. In germline, CDR1 is SGHAT, CDR2 FQNNGV. V was clipped by 4 bases and J by 7 bases; unmatched bases: 12. This CDR3 is built from 17 residues. Here the CDR3 DNA reads TGTGCCAGCAGCTCCCTAGCGGGGGCCCCTAGAGTCGGGGAGCTGTTTTTT. Its protein product is CASSSLAGAPRVGELFF. The variable domain in full, completed from reference TRBV11-2 and TRBJ2-2, reads EAGVAQSPRYKIIEKRQSVAFWCNPISGHATLYWYQQILGQGPKLLIQFQNNGVVDDSQLPKDRFSAERLKGVDSTLKIQPAKLEDSAVYLCASSSLAGAPRVGELFFGEGSRLTVL.

The gene calls are TRBV10-3 and TRBJ1-6, with TRBD1 matching over 9 bases. CDR3 length: 15 amino acids. The germline CDR1 and CDR2 sequences are ENHRY and SYGVKD. V was clipped by 2 bases and J by 4 bases; unmatched bases: 0. CDR3 amino acids: CAISEGTGYNSPLHF. CDR3 DNA sequence: TGTGCCATCAGTGAGGGGACAGGGTATAATTCACCCCTCCACTTT.

The chain has TRBV4-1 and TRBJ2-7; D remains ambiguous. CDR3 length equals 14 residues. V was clipped by 3 bases and J by 0 bases, with 9 bases between them. CDR1 is MGHRA and CDR2 is YSYEKL in the germline V gene. CDR3 coding DNA: TGCGCCAGCAGCCAGCAGCACAGCTCCTACGAGCAGTACTTC. Protein: CASSQQHSSYEQYF.

The chain uses TRBV5-4 and TRBJ2-1; 9 bases map to TRBD2. J was trimmed by 10 bases and V by 0 bases; bases with no gene match: 11. This CDR3 comprises 16 residues. Germline CDR1 reads SGHNT; CDR2 reads YYREEE (reference sequence). The CDR3 spells CASSLAGSGGLGEQFF. CDR3 bases: TGTGCCAGCAGCTTGGCGGGTAGCGGGGGCCTCGGGGAGCAGTTCTTC.

This clone was observed a handful of times. V gene TRBV6-5 combines with J gene TRBJ2-7, with a possible D match to TRBD1 (6 bases). Trimming shortened V by 5 bases and J by 6 bases, and 14 bases separated the two germline ends. The germline gives CDR1 MNHEY, CDR2 SVGAGI. This CDR3 spans 13 amino acids. The CDR3 spells CASSTTGLGEQYF. The CDR3 DNA reads as TGTGCCAGCAGTACGACAGGACTCGGCGAGCAGTACTTC.

The V call is TRBV10-3, the J call TRBJ2-5; weak D call: TRBD2 (6 bases). V was trimmed by 5 bases and J by 6 bases, leaving 16 bases between them. CDR1 ENHRY and CDR2 SYGVKD come from the germline V gene. This CDR3 is built from 14 residues. This chain's CDR3 is CAISWELEGKTQYF. DNA for the CDR3: TGTGCCATCAGTTGGGAATTGGAGGGAAAGACCCAGTACTTC.

The chain has TRBV7-8 and TRBJ2-1; 11 nucleotides align to TRBD2. This CDR3 has 18 amino acids. Germline CDR1 is SGHVS and CDR2 is FQNEAQ. The trim removed 3 bases at V and 0 bases at J, leaving 7 bases unmatched. The CDR3 sequence: CASSFRLAGPSSYNEQFF. The CDR3 coding sequence is TGTGCCAGCAGCTTCCGACTAGCGGGGCCGAGCTCCTACAATGAGCAGTTCTTC.

About this clone itself: This same CDR3 is encoded by further DNA sequences in the sample. The V and J genes are TRBV9 and TRBJ1-3, with D maybe TRBD1 (5 bases). The germline CDR1 and CDR2 sequences are SGDLS and YYNGEE. Trimming stripped 2 bases from V and 2 bases from J, with 8 bases between. This CDR3 is built from 14 residues. The CDR3 DNA is TGTGCCAGCAGCGTGGGGGGGACTGGAAACACCATATATTTT. It is translated as CASSVGGTGNTIYF.

The chain employs TRBV11-2 and TRBJ2-3; maybe TRBD1 (7 bases). The CDR3 extends over 16 amino acids. Trimming took 4 bases from V and 3 from J, leaving 17 bases between them. Germline CDR1 SGHAT, CDR2 FQNNGV. The CDR3 spells CASSSLRGTVTDTQYF. DNA for the CDR3: TGTGCCAGCAGCTCACTTCGGGGGACAGTTACAGATACGCAGTATTTT.

This clone was detected once. The rearrangement links TRBV24-1 to TRBJ1-5; the D gene is possibly TRBD1 (6 bases). Germline CDR1 reads KGHDR; CDR2 reads SFDVKD. Between the trimmed V and J ends, which lost 4 bases and 4 bases, there was a span of 13 bases. This CDR3 contains 15 residues. CDR3 residues: CATSDAKGGNQPQHF. DNA for the CDR3: TGTGCCACCAGTGACGCAAAAGGGGGAAATCAGCCCCAGCATTTT.

This clone came up once. The genes are TRBV13 and TRBJ2-7, with D possibly matching TRBD1 (5 bases). The length of the CDR3 is 15 residues. Germline CDR1 PRHDT, CDR2 FYEKMQ (reference sequence). Trimming took 2 bases from V and 3 from J, leaving 14 bases between them. The CDR3 DNA is TGTGCCAGCAGCTTATCCACGACAGAAGGCTACGAGCAGTACTTC. Translating gives CASSLSTTEGYEQYF. The full variable domain, its missing parts supplied by reference TRBV13 and TRBJ2-7, is AAGVIQSPRHLIKEKRETATLKCYPIPRHDTVYWYQQGPGQDPQFLISFYEKMQSDKGSIPDRFSAQQFSDYHSELNMSSLELGDSALYFCASSLSTTEGYEQYFGPGTRLTVT.

The rearrangement uses TRBV4-2 and TRBJ1-5; 7 nucleotides match TRBD1. Germline V gives CDR1 LGHNA, CDR2 YNFKEQ. The junction had 10 bases not matched to a gene; V was cut back by 5 bases and J by 6 bases. The CDR3 totals 15 residues. CDR3 sequence (DNA): TGTGCCAGCAGCGTCTCAGGGACAGCGACTCAGCCCCAGCATTTT. Translating gives CASSVSGTATQPQHF.

The chain uses TRBV5-1 and TRBJ2-7; D unclear. The CDR3 is made up of 13 amino acids. Germline V gives CDR1 SGHRS, CDR2 YFSETQ. V was pared by 5 bases and J by 5 bases, with 14 bases between. This CDR3 is CASRNTVLDEQYF. DNA of the CDR3: TGCGCCAGCAGAAATACAGTACTTGACGAGCAGTACTTC.

This chain links TRBV5-6 with TRBJ2-1; 7 nucleotides align to TRBD1. V gave up 3 bases and J gave up 5 bases; unmatched junction bases: 8. The germline V gene encodes CDR1 SGHDT and CDR2 YYEEEE. The CDR3 is 15 amino acids. The CDR3 DNA reads as TGTGCCAGCAGCTGGGGGACAGAGAAGCACAATGAGCAGTTCTTC. It translates to CASSWGTEKHNEQFF.

This chain joins TRBV9 and TRBJ2-7; 7 nucleotides line up with TRBD2. The CDR3 runs 14 residues. V trimming: 4 bases; J trimming: 4 bases; junction bases outside the gene matches: 8. CDR1 is SGDLS, CDR2 YYNGEE, per germline. The CDR3 spells CASSRERGSYEQYF. DNA of the CDR3: TGTGCCAGCAGCCGAGAGCGGGGCTCTTACGAGCAGTACTTC.

V and J are TRBV5-8 and TRBJ1-5, with 7 positions matching TRBD1. Trimming at V came to 6 bases and at J to 4 bases, leaving 16 bases not matched to a gene. CDR1 is SGHTS, CDR2 YDEGEE, per germline. This CDR3 has 17 residues. This CDR3 is CASKNEIDRVWNQPQHF. In nucleotides, the CDR3 is TGTGCCAGCAAAAACGAGATCGACAGGGTGTGGAATCAGCCCCAGCATTTT.

The V and J genes are TRBV7-9 and TRBJ1-4; 10 bases are shared with TRBD1. There are 16 residues in the CDR3. V lost 5 bases to trimming and J lost 3 bases; unmatched junction nucleotides: 6. The germline V gene encodes CDR1 SEHNR and CDR2 FQNEAQ (reference sequence). For the CDR3, the DNA is TGTGCCAGCAGCCCCGGGACAGGGGTGTCTAATGAAAAACTGTTTTTT. The encoded protein is CASSPGTGVSNEKLFF.

The chain employs TRBV24-1 and TRBJ2-2; 11 positions match TRBD1. After removal of 2 bases from V and 1 base from J, the junction contained 2 bases not matched to a gene. Germline CDR1 is KGHDR and CDR2 is SFDVKD. The CDR3 is made up of 17 amino acids. CDR3 residues: CATSDWGTGGNTGELFF. The CDR3 DNA follows: TGTGCCACCAGTGATTGGGGGACAGGGGGGAACACCGGGGAGCTGTTTTTT.

The gene calls are TRBV12-3 or TRBV12-4 and TRBJ2-7; possible D gene TRBD1, 5 bases. V was clipped by 6 bases and J by 2 bases, with 11 bases between them. This CDR3 region has 13 residues. The CDR3 reads CASSLGAPYEQYF. CDR3 nucleotide sequence: TGTGCCAGCAGCCTTGGGGCCCCCTACGAGCAGTACTTC.

The chain links TRBV7-9 to TRBJ1-4; D is undetermined. Germline V gene data show CDR1 as SEHNR and CDR2 as FQNEAQ (reference sequence). V lost 5 bases, J lost 8 bases, and 6 bases lay in between. CDR3 length equals 11 residues. The CDR3 coding sequence is TGTGCCAGCAGCGTTGTAGAAAAACTGTTTTTT. Protein product: CASSVVEKLFF.

The chain joins TRBV7-3 to TRBJ2-3; 7 nucleotides line up with TRBD2. Trimming took 5 bases from V and 6 from J; bases not matched to a gene: 2. CDR1 and CDR2 from the germline V gene are SGHTA and FQGTGA. The CDR3 spans 12 residues. The CDR3 here is CASSHGGDTQYF. CDR3 coding DNA: TGTGCCAGCAGCCACGGGGGGGATACGCAGTATTTT.

The chain carries TRBV10-3 and TRBJ1-1; 7 positions agree with TRBD1. The CDR3 totals 13 residues. CDR1 and CDR2 from the germline V gene are ENHRY and SYGVKD. Unmatched junction bases numbered 7, after V lost 7 bases and J lost 5 bases. CDR3 coding DNA: TGTGCCATCACCCGGGACAGCAGTACTGAAGCTTTCTTT. This gives the protein CAITRDSSTEAFF.

Comments on this clone: This CDR3 is also generated by other DNA sequences in the sample. The chain uses TRBV7-9 and TRBJ1-2; TRBD1 matches 9 bases. CDR1 is SEHNR, CDR2 FQNEAQ, per germline (reference sequence). The ends lost 4 bases at V and 2 bases at J; junction bases unmatched: 5. The CDR3 runs 15 residues. DNA of the CDR3: TGTGCCAGCAGCTCAACGGACAGGGGAAACTATGGCTACACCTTC. Protein sequence: CASSSTDRGNYGYTF. Complete variable domain (other parts from reference TRBV7-9 and TRBJ1-2): DTGVSQNPRHKITKRGQNVTFRCDPISEHNRLYWYRQTLGQGPEFLTYFQNEAQLEKSRLLSDRFSAERPKGSFSTLEIQRTEQGDSAMYLCASSSTDRGNYGYTFGSGTRLTVV.